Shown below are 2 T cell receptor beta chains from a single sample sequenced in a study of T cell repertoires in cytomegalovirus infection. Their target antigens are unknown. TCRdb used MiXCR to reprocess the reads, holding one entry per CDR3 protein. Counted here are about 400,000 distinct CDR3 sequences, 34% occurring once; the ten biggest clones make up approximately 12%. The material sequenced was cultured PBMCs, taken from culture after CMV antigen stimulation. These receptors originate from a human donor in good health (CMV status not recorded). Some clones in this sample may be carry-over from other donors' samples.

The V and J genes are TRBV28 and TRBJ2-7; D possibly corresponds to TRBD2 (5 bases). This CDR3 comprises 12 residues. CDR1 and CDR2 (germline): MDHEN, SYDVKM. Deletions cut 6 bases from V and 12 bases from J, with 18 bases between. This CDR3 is CASRDIARGLYF. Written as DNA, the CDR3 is TGTGCCAGCAGGGATATTGCGAGAGGGCTGTACTTC.

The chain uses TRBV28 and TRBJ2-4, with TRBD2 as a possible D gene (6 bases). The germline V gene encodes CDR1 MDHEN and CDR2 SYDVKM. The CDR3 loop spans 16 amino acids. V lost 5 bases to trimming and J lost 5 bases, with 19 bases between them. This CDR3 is CASSPSPSGRENIQYF. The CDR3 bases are TGTGCCAGCAGTCCTTCTCCGAGCGGGCGAGAAAACATTCAGTACTTC.